This is a list of T cell receptor beta chains from one sample in a study of blood T cell repertoires in COVID-19. Libraries were prepared by immunoSEQ multiplex PCR; TCRdb keeps only in-frame clonotypes and omits some of them. The sample lists 110,000 or so clones; around 80% were seen once. The material sequenced was peripheral blood. All receptors come from a man aged 65 to 85 with acute or convalescent COVID-19. Both conserved end residues are part of each CDR3. The order of the fields is V gene, clone size, J gene, D gene, CDR3 DNA, CDR3 protein. The D gene is left open where the match is weak. For some rows the clone size is stated as once, few or many, or as a class when expanded; others skip it.

v_call: TRBV5-1
clone_size: NA
j_call: TRBJ2-1
d_call: NA
cdr3_nt: TGCGCCAGCAGCTCAACGACAGACTCCTACAATGAGCAGTTCTTC
cdr3_aa: CASSSTTDSYNEQFF

v_call: TRBV4-2
clone_size: NA
j_call: TRBJ1-4
d_call: NA
cdr3_nt: TGTGCCAGCAGCCAAGAAGGGAGCACTAATGAAAAACTGTTTTTT
cdr3_aa: CASSQEGSTNEKLFF

v_call: TRBV19
clone_size: NA
j_call: TRBJ2-7
d_call: TRBD1
cdr3_nt: TGTGCCAGTAGTACGGGACAGGGCTACGAGCAGTACTTC
cdr3_aa: CASSTGQGYEQYF

v_call: TRBV2
clone_size: NA
j_call: TRBJ1-3
d_call: NA
cdr3_nt: TGTGCCAGCAGTGAACAGGGAAATGGAAACACCATATATTTT
cdr3_aa: CASSEQGNGNTIYF

v_call: TRBV27
clone_size: NA
j_call: TRBJ2-7
d_call: NA
cdr3_nt: TGTGCCAGCAGTTTAAGGAGTAACTACGAGCAGTACTTC
cdr3_aa: CASSLRSNYEQYF

v_call: TRBV25-1
clone_size: NA
j_call: TRBJ1-6
d_call: TRBD1
cdr3_nt: TGTGCCAGCGGGACAGGGTTCAATTCACCCCTCCACTTT
cdr3_aa: CASGTGFNSPLHF

v_call: TRBV19
clone_size: NA
j_call: TRBJ1-5
d_call: NA
cdr3_nt: TGTGCCAGTAGTAGCAGGGGCAGGGCCCTTAGCAATCAGCCCCAGCATTTT
cdr3_aa: CASSSRGRALSNQPQHF

v_call: TRBV3-1/TRBV3-2
clone_size: few
j_call: TRBJ1-1
d_call: TRBD1
cdr3_nt: TGTGCCAGCAGCCCCGGACAGGGATTGAACACTGAAGCTTTCTTT
cdr3_aa: CASSPGQGLNTEAFF

v_call: TRBV7-9
clone_size: NA
j_call: TRBJ1-1
d_call: NA
cdr3_nt: TGTGCCAGCAGCTTTAGGGGTGGGACTGAAGCTTTCTTT
cdr3_aa: CASSFRGGTEAFF

v_call: TRBV14
clone_size: NA
j_call: TRBJ2-7
d_call: NA
cdr3_nt: TGTGCCAGCAGCCGGCAAGGGGGACAAACCTACGAGCAGTACTTC
cdr3_aa: CASSRQGGQTYEQYF

v_call: TRBV5-1
clone_size: once
j_call: TRBJ1-1
d_call: TRBD1
cdr3_nt: TGCGCCAGCAGCCCTACAGGGGACACTGAAGCTTTCTTT
cdr3_aa: CASSPTGDTEAFF

v_call: TRBV28
clone_size: NA
j_call: TRBJ1-1
d_call: NA
cdr3_nt: TGTGCCAGCAGTTCCGCGGGGGGCGAAGCTGAAGCTTTCTTT
cdr3_aa: CASSSAGGEAEAFF

v_call: TRBV27
clone_size: NA
j_call: TRBJ1-2
d_call: NA
cdr3_nt: TGTGCCAGCAGTTTGGCAGGGGACTATGGCTACACCTTC
cdr3_aa: CASSLAGDYGYTF

v_call: TRBV5-1
clone_size: NA
j_call: TRBJ2-3
d_call: NA
cdr3_nt: TGCGCCAGCAGCTTGCGCCAGGTCACAGATACGCAGTATTTT
cdr3_aa: CASSLRQVTDTQYF

v_call: TRBV19
clone_size: NA
j_call: TRBJ2-3
d_call: NA
cdr3_nt: TGTGCCAGTAACAACAGGGAGACAGATACGCAGTATTTT
cdr3_aa: CASNNRETDTQYF

v_call: TRBV29-1
clone_size: NA
j_call: TRBJ1-4
d_call: TRBD1
cdr3_nt: TGCAGCGCGCGGACAGGGGGCGAAAAACTGTTTTTT
cdr3_aa: CSARTGGEKLFF

v_call: TRBV27
clone_size: medium-sized
j_call: TRBJ2-3
d_call: NA
cdr3_nt: TGTGCCAGCAGTTACCGGGATCATCACACAGATACGCAGTATTTT
cdr3_aa: CASSYRDHHTDTQYF

v_call: TRBV5-4
clone_size: NA
j_call: TRBJ1-2
d_call: TRBD1
cdr3_nt: TGTGCCAGCAGCCGGACAGGGACGGCCTATGGCTACACCTTC
cdr3_aa: CASSRTGTAYGYTF

v_call: TRBV6-6
clone_size: few
j_call: TRBJ2-7
d_call: NA
cdr3_nt: TGTGCCAGCAGTTACCCCCCCCAGCGGACGACCTACGAGCAGTACTTC
cdr3_aa: CASSYPPQRTTYEQYF

v_call: TRBV7-3
clone_size: NA
j_call: TRBJ2-3
d_call: TRBD1
cdr3_nt: TGTGCCAGCAGCTTCACAGGGGTGGAGCGGGATACGCAGTATTTT
cdr3_aa: CASSFTGVERDTQYF

v_call: TRBV19
clone_size: NA
j_call: TRBJ1-5
d_call: NA
cdr3_nt: TGTGCCAGTAGTATCGATGGGGGGGACAATCAGCCCCAGCATTTT
cdr3_aa: CASSIDGGDNQPQHF

v_call: TRBV2
clone_size: NA
j_call: TRBJ1-4
d_call: TRBD1
cdr3_nt: TGTGCCAGCAGTAGGGACAGGGGAACTAATGAAAAACTGTTTTTT
cdr3_aa: CASSRDRGTNEKLFF

v_call: TRBV11-3
clone_size: NA
j_call: TRBJ2-7
d_call: TRBD2
cdr3_nt: TGTGCCAGCAGCCCCGGGACTAGCGGCTCCTACGAGCAGTACTTC
cdr3_aa: CASSPGTSGSYEQYF

v_call: TRBV29-1
clone_size: NA
j_call: TRBJ1-1
d_call: TRBD1
cdr3_nt: TGCAGCGTCGGGACAGGCCAGTGGGGGACTGAAGCTTTCTTT
cdr3_aa: CSVGTGQWGTEAFF

v_call: TRBV5-1
clone_size: NA
j_call: TRBJ1-4
d_call: NA
cdr3_nt: TGCGCCAGCAGCTTGACAGGGAATAATGAAAAACTGTTTTTT
cdr3_aa: CASSLTGNNEKLFF

v_call: TRBV7-2
clone_size: NA
j_call: TRBJ2-7
d_call: TRBD2
cdr3_nt: TGTGCCAGCAGCCAGCGGGAGAGTTACGAGCAGTACTTC
cdr3_aa: CASSQRESYEQYF

v_call: TRBV30
clone_size: NA
j_call: TRBJ2-5
d_call: NA
cdr3_nt: TGTGCCTGGAGGTTTGGTAGTGGGGGAGGAGAGACCCAGTACTTC
cdr3_aa: CAWRFGSGGGETQYF

v_call: TRBV2
clone_size: NA
j_call: TRBJ2-2
d_call: NA
cdr3_nt: TGTGCCAGCCGAGGGGGTGACACCGGGGAGCTGTTTTTT
cdr3_aa: CASRGGDTGELFF

v_call: TRBV2
clone_size: NA
j_call: TRBJ2-5
d_call: NA
cdr3_nt: TGTGCCAGCCACGCTAGCGCTCAAGAGACCCAGTACTTC
cdr3_aa: CASHASAQETQYF

v_call: TRBV15
clone_size: NA
j_call: TRBJ2-1
d_call: TRBD2
cdr3_nt: TGTGCCACCAAAGCGGGAGGGACTAGCGGGAGGCAGTTCTTC
cdr3_aa: CATKAGGTSGRQFF

v_call: TRBV6-2/TRBV6-3
clone_size: NA
j_call: TRBJ2-7
d_call: TRBD1
cdr3_nt: TGTGCCAGCAGCCCCGGGACAGGAGACTACGGGCAGTACTTC
cdr3_aa: CASSPGTGDYGQYF

v_call: TRBV25-1
clone_size: NA
j_call: TRBJ1-4
d_call: TRBD1
cdr3_nt: TGTGCCAGCAGTGCTTCGGACAGGGACGGTGAAAAACTGTTTTTT
cdr3_aa: CASSASDRDGEKLFF

v_call: TRBV4-2
clone_size: NA
j_call: TRBJ1-2
d_call: NA
cdr3_nt: TGTGCCAGCAGCCAAGTAGAGGCGAACTATGGCTACACCTTC
cdr3_aa: CASSQVEANYGYTF

v_call: TRBV9
clone_size: NA
j_call: TRBJ2-3
d_call: TRBD2
cdr3_nt: TGTGCCAGCAGCCAGATGTTAGCGGGAACAGATACGCAGTATTTT
cdr3_aa: CASSQMLAGTDTQYF

v_call: TRBV11-2
clone_size: once
j_call: TRBJ1-3
d_call: TRBD1
cdr3_nt: TGTGCCAGCAGCTTCGGGACAGGGAACCGAAACACCATATATTTT
cdr3_aa: CASSFGTGNRNTIYF

v_call: TRBV5-6
clone_size: NA
j_call: TRBJ2-7
d_call: NA
cdr3_nt: TGTGCCAGCAGCCCTAAGGCGGGCAGTTGGGACGAGCAGTACTTC
cdr3_aa: CASSPKAGSWDEQYF

v_call: TRBV2
clone_size: few
j_call: TRBJ2-3
d_call: NA
cdr3_nt: TGTGCCAGCAGCAGGGATTACACAGATACGCAGTATTTT
cdr3_aa: CASSRDYTDTQYF

v_call: TRBV18
clone_size: many
j_call: TRBJ1-2
d_call: TRBD1
cdr3_nt: TGTGCCAGCTCACCAGGACAGGGCGGTGTAGGCTACACCTTC
cdr3_aa: CASSPGQGGVGYTF

v_call: TRBV18
clone_size: NA
j_call: TRBJ1-5
d_call: TRBD1
cdr3_nt: TGTGCCAGCTCGTTAACAGGGGTGCGCAATCAGCCCCAGCATTTT
cdr3_aa: CASSLTGVRNQPQHF

v_call: TRBV9
clone_size: NA
j_call: TRBJ1-2
d_call: TRBD1
cdr3_nt: TGTGCCAGCACCTGGGGACAGGGGGCGGCTAACTATGGCTACACCTTC
cdr3_aa: CASTWGQGAANYGYTF

v_call: TRBV5-5
clone_size: NA
j_call: TRBJ2-3
d_call: TRBD2
cdr3_nt: TGTGCCAGCAGCTTGGGGGTGAGCGGGGCGCAGCAGTATTTT
cdr3_aa: CASSLGVSGAQQYF

v_call: TRBV6-2/TRBV6-3
clone_size: NA
j_call: TRBJ2-7
d_call: TRBD1
cdr3_nt: TGTGCCAGCAGCCGGGACAGGGTCTACGAGCAGTACTTC
cdr3_aa: CASSRDRVYEQYF

v_call: TRBV6-6
clone_size: NA
j_call: TRBJ1-5
d_call: TRBD1
cdr3_nt: TGTGCCAGCATGGACAGGAGCAATCAGCCCCAGCATTTT
cdr3_aa: CASMDRSNQPQHF

v_call: TRBV19
clone_size: NA
j_call: TRBJ1-3
d_call: NA
cdr3_nt: TGTGCCAGTAGTATGTTGTTCCGCTCTGGAAACACCATATATTTT
cdr3_aa: CASSMLFRSGNTIYF

v_call: TRBV18
clone_size: NA
j_call: TRBJ1-3
d_call: NA
cdr3_nt: TGTGCCAGCTCATCAGGGATCTCTGGAAACACCATATATTTT
cdr3_aa: CASSSGISGNTIYF

v_call: TRBV28
clone_size: NA
j_call: TRBJ1-4
d_call: NA
cdr3_nt: TGTGCCAGCAGTAACAGGGAGGGCGGAGGTGAAAAACTGTTTTTT
cdr3_aa: CASSNREGGGEKLFF

v_call: TRBV18
clone_size: NA
j_call: TRBJ2-2
d_call: TRBD2
cdr3_nt: TGTGCCAGCTCACCTACTAGCGGGAGGGCCCGCTCCGGGGAGCTGTTTTTT
cdr3_aa: CASSPTSGRARSGELFF

v_call: TRBV10-3
clone_size: NA
j_call: TRBJ1-5
d_call: TRBD1
cdr3_nt: TGTGCCATCAGCACCTCCGCGACAGGGATTCAGCCCCAGCATTTT
cdr3_aa: CAISTSATGIQPQHF

v_call: TRBV28
clone_size: NA
j_call: TRBJ1-2
d_call: NA
cdr3_nt: TGTGCCAGCAGCTCGGGTGGAGGGGTGGTTGGCTACACCTTC
cdr3_aa: CASSSGGGVVGYTF

v_call: TRBV7-9
clone_size: few
j_call: TRBJ2-7
d_call: NA
cdr3_nt: TGTGCCAGCAGCCCGAGGGCCCTCGGGGGTGACGAGCAGTACTTC
cdr3_aa: CASSPRALGGDEQYF

v_call: TRBV19
clone_size: NA
j_call: TRBJ2-6
d_call: TRBD1
cdr3_nt: TGTGCCACTCACCCGGGGACAGGGGACCCTGGGGCCAACGTCCTGACTTTC
cdr3_aa: CATHPGTGDPGANVLTF

v_call: TRBV19
clone_size: NA
j_call: TRBJ1-5
d_call: NA
cdr3_nt: TGTGCCAGTCTGGGGCAGGGGAAGAATCAGCCCCAGCATTTT
cdr3_aa: CASLGQGKNQPQHF

v_call: TRBV7-6
clone_size: NA
j_call: TRBJ2-7
d_call: TRBD1
cdr3_nt: TGTGCCAGCAGCTTAGGACCGGGACAGCCCTACGAGCAGTACTTC
cdr3_aa: CASSLGPGQPYEQYF

v_call: TRBV18
clone_size: NA
j_call: TRBJ1-2
d_call: NA
cdr3_nt: TGTGCCAGCTCACCACCGGGGGCGAGTCGTGGGAATGGCTACACCTTC
cdr3_aa: CASSPPGASRGNGYTF